Presented here are 25 T cell receptor beta chains from one specimen sequenced in a study of regulatory T cells in long-lasting Graves disease. With iRepertoire HTBI primers and Arm-PCR of CDR3 regions, TCR beta libraries were built. TCRdb independently ran MiXCR on the multiplex PCR reads; one entry per CDR3 protein. This sample has a few hundred thousand distinct CDR3 sequences; 23% occur once, and the top ten carry 25% to 35%. Time point indicated: persistent/refractory GD, antithyroid drugs over 5 years with positive TRAb. PBMC RNA served as the TCR library source. The material was peripheral blood mononuclear cells (PBMCs), obtained when the disease was refractory, from a patient treated with antithyroid drugs. The receptors were gathered from a middle-aged woman with Graves disease.

This clonotype has a count of ten or more. The chain couples TRBV10-2 to TRBJ2-7; D unclear. Looked up from germline, CDR1 is WSHSY and CDR2 is SAAADI. The V and J ends lost 4 bases and 2 bases respectively, with 6 bases between them. CDR3 length equals 12 residues. In nucleotides, the CDR3 is TGCGCCAGCAGTGTAGTAACCTACGAGCAGTACTTC. This gives the protein CASSVVTYEQYF.

The rearrangement joins TRBV6-4 to TRBJ2-7; D uncertain. The CDR3 has 14 residues. V dropped 8 bases and J dropped 5 bases, with 19 bases sitting between them. The germline gives CDR1 MRHNA, CDR2 SNTAGT. The CDR3 is CASCGLLYSNEQYF. Here the CDR3 DNA reads TGTGCCAGCTGTGGCCTCCTGTATTCCAACGAGCAGTACTTC.

This clonotype has only a few counts. This rearrangement joins TRBV20-1 to TRBJ2-7; 8 positions agree with TRBD2. The length of the CDR3 is 13 residues. CDR1 and CDR2 (germline): DFQATT, SNEGSKA (reference sequence). Trimming cost V 5 bases and J 6 bases; bases outside gene matches: 9. The CDR3 nucleotides read TGCAGTGCTCATCTACGGGAGGGGCTCGAGCAGTACTTC. Translating gives CSAHLREGLEQYF.

This clonotype was seen a handful of times. This rearrangement joins TRBV6-1 to TRBJ1-5, with 7 bases aligning to TRBD1. CDR3 size: 15 residues. V gave up 6 bases and J gave up 1 base; unmatched junction bases: 6. CDR1 MNHNS and CDR2 SASEGT come from the germline V gene. The CDR3: CASRHDRVSNQPQHF. DNA of the CDR3: TGTGCCAGCAGACACGACAGGGTGAGCAATCAGCCCCAGCATTTT.

Many counts were recorded for this clonotype. This sequence joins TRBV28 and TRBJ2-4; TRBD2 matches 9 bases. Germline trimming cut 5 bases from V and 3 bases from J; bases unmatched to any gene: 2. Per germline, CDR1 MDHEN and CDR2 SYDVKM. The CDR3 covers 14 residues. The CDR3 region has the DNA TGTGCCAGCAGTGAGACTAGCGGCAAAAACATTCAGTACTTC. This codes for CASSETSGKNIQYF.

The table lists this clonotype with many counts. The chain couples TRBV2 to TRBJ1-5, with a weak D call TRBD1 (5 bases). Germline V gene data show CDR1 as SNHLY and CDR2 as FYNNEI. The length of the CDR3 is 14 residues. V dropped 8 bases and J dropped 0 bases, with 11 bases sitting between them. The CDR3 protein is CASHQGDSNQPQHF. CDR3 DNA: TGTGCCAGCCATCAAGGGGATAGCAATCAGCCCCAGCATTTT.

The CDR3 nucleotides are TGTGCCAGCAGTTTTCGACAGGGTACGGACATTCAGTACTTC. Its translation: CASSFRQGTDIQYF. The chain has TRBV27 and TRBJ2-4; TRBD1 agrees at 7 bases. Per the germline V gene, CDR1 is MNHEY and CDR2 is SMNVEV (reference sequence). J lost 8 bases, V lost 3 bases, and 7 bases had no gene match. CDR3 length equals 14 residues.

As concerns this clonotype: A much larger clone differs by one base, so this may be a read error. The genes are TRBV28 and TRBJ1-5, with TRBD1 matching over 11 bases. Unmatched junction bases numbered 3, after V lost 6 bases and J lost 2 bases. This CDR3 comprises 15 residues. The germline gives CDR1 MDHEN, CDR2 SYDVKM. CDR3 loop: CASRGQGDGNQPQHF. In nucleotides, the CDR3 is TGTGCCAGCAGGGGACAGGGGGACGGCAATCAGCCCCAGCATTTT. The variable domain in full, completed from reference TRBV28 and TRBJ1-5, reads DVKVTQSSRYLVKRTGEKVFLECVQDMDHENMFWYRQDPGLGLRLIYFSYDVKMKEKGDIPEGYSVSREKKERFSLILESASTNQTSMYLCASRGQGDGNQPQHFGDGTRLSIL.

Many counts were recorded for this clonotype. The CDR3 region is CASSTSGGGETQYF. CDR3 in DNA: TGTGCCAGCAGTACCAGTGGGGGGGGAGAGACCCAGTACTTC. The chain couples TRBV6-1 to TRBJ2-5; TRBD2 matches at 7 bases. CDR1 and CDR2 from the germline V gene are MNHNS and SASEGT. The CDR3 runs to 14 residues. V gave up 5 bases and J gave up 4 bases; unmatched junction bases: 7.

There are many counts of this clonotype. The chain uses TRBV13 and TRBJ1-1; D gene uncertain. CDR3 length equals 13 residues. Trimming pared 1 base from V and 6 bases from J, leaving 9 bases between. Germline V gives CDR1 PRHDT, CDR2 FYEKMQ (reference sequence). CDR3 coding DNA: TGTGCCAGCAGCTTAGTTTACTCCCCTGAAGCTTTCTTT. Its protein product is CASSLVYSPEAFF. Combining the CDR3 with reference TRBV13 and TRBJ1-1 gives the whole variable domain AAGVIQSPRHLIKEKRETATLKCYPIPRHDTVYWYQQGPGQDPQFLISFYEKMQSDKGSIPDRFSAQQFSDYHSELNMSSLELGDSALYFCASSLVYSPEAFFGQGTRLTVV.

This clonotype came up a few times. V and J are TRBV6-1 and TRBJ2-4; 9 bases are shared with TRBD2. Germline assignment: CDR1 MNHNS and CDR2 SASEGT. The CDR3 totals 18 residues. The junction had 19 bases not matched to a gene; V was cut back by 6 bases and J by 7 bases. CDR3 in amino acids: CASSPPGLSSGEGNIQYF. The CDR3 DNA follows: TGTGCCAGCAGCCCCCCAGGGCTATCTAGCGGGGAGGGGAACATTCAGTACTTC.

This clonotype was recorded many times. V gene TRBV2 combines with J gene TRBJ1-2, with a weak D call TRBD1 (6 bases). The length of the CDR3 is 13 residues. The germline V and J ends were trimmed by 2 bases and 7 bases, with 11 bases remaining between them. Germline V gene lookup returns CDR1 SNHLY and CDR2 FYNNEI. In DNA form, the CDR3 reads TGTGCCAGCAGTGAACAGGGGATAGGTGGCTACACCTTC. Translated: CASSEQGIGGYTF.

The table lists this clonotype with many counts. The V and J genes are TRBV28 and TRBJ1-1, with D perhaps TRBD1 (6 bases). Germline V lookup: CDR1 MDHEN, CDR2 SYDVKM. V lost 5 bases and J 3 bases, leaving 16 bases between the germline ends. The CDR3 length is 15 residues. The CDR3, as DNA: TGTGCCAGCAGTCGGGCCAGGGGCGCGGACACTGAAGCTTTCTTT. It codes for CASSRARGADTEAFF.

This clonotype was recorded many times. The chain couples TRBV6-2 or TRBV6-3 to TRBJ2-7, with TRBD2 matching 7 bases. This CDR3 contains 16 residues. Germline V gene data show CDR1 as MNHEY and CDR2 as SVGEGT. V was pared by 0 bases and J by 2 bases, with 7 bases of the junction left unmatched. The CDR3 coding sequence is TGTGCCAGCAGTTACTCCCGGACTAGTATTCCCTACGAGCAGTACTTC. Its protein is CASSYSRTSIPYEQYF.

The chain has TRBV5-1 and TRBJ2-7; no firm D call. This CDR3 is built from 14 residues. The V and J ends lost 0 bases and 3 bases respectively, with 10 bases between them. CDR1 SGHRS and CDR2 YFSETQ come from the germline V gene. The DNA for the CDR3 is TGCGCCAGCAGCTTGGCTCCCCGAGACTACGAGCAGTACTTC. As protein: CASSLAPRDYEQYF.

The chain couples TRBV5-1 to TRBJ2-7; TRBD1 matches 12 bases. CDR1 and CDR2 (germline): SGHRS, YFSETQ. Trimming cost V 8 bases and J 6 bases; bases outside gene matches: 9. The CDR3 runs 14 residues. The CDR3 region is CASTSGTGGGEQYF. The DNA of the CDR3 is TGCGCCAGTACCTCCGGGACAGGGGGCGGCGAGCAGTACTTC. Full variable domain (missing parts from reference TRBV5-1 and TRBJ2-7): KAGVTQTPRYLIKTRGQQVTLSCSPISGHRSVSWYQQTPGQGLQFLFEYFSETQRNKGNFPGRFSGRQFSNSRSEMNVSTLELGDSALYLCASTSGTGGGEQYFGPGTRLTVT.

At least ten counts were recorded for this clonotype. V usage is TRBV20-1 and J usage is TRBJ2-5; TRBD2 aligns across 12 bases. CDR3 length: 14 residues. J was trimmed by 4 bases and V by 1 base; bases with no gene match: 1. Germline CDR1 and CDR2: DFQATT and SNEGSKA (reference sequence). The CDR3: CSARAGLAGETQYF. DNA for the CDR3: TGCAGTGCTAGAGCGGGACTAGCGGGAGAGACCCAGTACTTC.

The chain combines TRBV13 with TRBJ2-7, with D possibly TRBD1 on 6 matching bases. V was trimmed by 1 base and J by 5 bases, leaving 15 bases between them. The CDR3 length is 15 residues. The V gene's germline CDR1 is PRHDT and CDR2 FYEKMQ (reference sequence). The CDR3 sequence is CASSLEGRGADEQYF. CDR3 bases: TGTGCCAGCAGCTTAGAGGGCAGGGGAGCGGACGAGCAGTACTTC.

This clonotype turned up a few times. The CDR3 region is CASSLKTANQPQHF. The CDR3 region has the DNA TGTGCCAGCAGTTTGAAGACAGCCAATCAGCCCCAGCATTTT. The chain links TRBV12-3 or TRBV12-4 to TRBJ1-5, with a tentative D call TRBD1 (5 bases). Trimming pared 3 bases from V and 3 bases from J, leaving 9 bases between. There are 14 residues in the CDR3.

This clonotype has more than one count but fewer than ten. The V call is TRBV28, the J call TRBJ2-2, with no clear D. V was pared by 3 bases and J by 3 bases, with 14 bases between. The CDR3 length is 16 residues. Germline lookup yields CDR1 MDHEN and CDR2 SYDVKM. This CDR3 is CASSFSPWADTGELFF. CDR3 DNA: TGTGCCAGCAGTTTTTCCCCCTGGGCGGACACCGGGGAGCTGTTTTTT.

Notes on this clonotype: One base away lies a much larger clone, so this may be a sequencing read error. V and J are TRBV27 and TRBJ2-6; TRBD1 matches at 8 bases. Trimming cost V 11 bases and J 0 bases; bases outside gene matches: 12. The CDR3 covers 17 residues. Germline CDR1 and CDR2: MNHEY and SMNVEV (reference sequence). CDR3 loop: CACTGQGTYSGANVLTF. Written as DNA, the CDR3 is TGTGCCTGCACCGGACAGGGCACGTACTCTGGGGCCAACGTCCTGACTTTC.

The V call is TRBV9, the J call TRBJ1-4, with 10 bases matching TRBD1. CDR1 and CDR2 from the germline V gene are SGDLS and YYNGEE. Trimming removed 4 bases from V and 4 bases from J; junction bases left unmatched: 4. The CDR3 length is 15 residues. CDR3 sequence reads: CASSTDRGSNEKLFF. Written as DNA, the CDR3 is TGTGCCAGCAGCACGGACAGGGGGAGTAATGAAAAACTGTTTTTT. The full variable domain, completed using reference TRBV9 and TRBJ1-4, is DSGVTQTPKHLITATGQRVTLRCSPRSGDLSVYWYQQSLDQGLQFLIQYYNGEERAKGNILERFSAQQFPDLHSELNLSSLELGDSALYFCASSTDRGSNEKLFFGSGTQLSVL.

About this clonotype: A read error is possible here, since a much larger clone lies one base away. CDR3: CASSFMTSDSYKQYF. CDR3 in DNA: TGTGCCAGCAGCTTCATGACTAGCGACTCCTACAAGCAGTACTTC. The rearrangement joins TRBV11-2 to TRBJ2-7; 8 bases map to TRBD2. This CDR3 region has 15 residues. The germline V gene encodes CDR1 SGHAT and CDR2 FQNNGV.

As to this clonotype: A clone one base away is much larger, so this may be a read error. The V and J genes are TRBV6-1 and TRBJ2-2; possible D gene TRBD1, 6 bases. Germline V gene lookup returns CDR1 MNHNS and CDR2 SASEGT. The CDR3 runs 14 residues. In DNA form, the CDR3 reads TGTGCCGGCAGGGGAACAGGGAACACCGGGGAGCTGTTTTTT. Amino acid sequence: CAGRGTGNTGELFF.

Many counts were recorded for this clonotype. The chain links TRBV28 to TRBJ1-5; no clear D. Looked up from germline, CDR1 is MDHEN and CDR2 is SYDVKM. This CDR3 has 16 amino acids. Trimming left V 5 bases short and J 1 base short, with 15 bases between. As DNA, the CDR3 is TGTGCCAGCAGTGGCCGGAGTCCGCTGAGCAATCAGCCCCAGCATTTT. Translated: CASSGRSPLSNQPQHF.